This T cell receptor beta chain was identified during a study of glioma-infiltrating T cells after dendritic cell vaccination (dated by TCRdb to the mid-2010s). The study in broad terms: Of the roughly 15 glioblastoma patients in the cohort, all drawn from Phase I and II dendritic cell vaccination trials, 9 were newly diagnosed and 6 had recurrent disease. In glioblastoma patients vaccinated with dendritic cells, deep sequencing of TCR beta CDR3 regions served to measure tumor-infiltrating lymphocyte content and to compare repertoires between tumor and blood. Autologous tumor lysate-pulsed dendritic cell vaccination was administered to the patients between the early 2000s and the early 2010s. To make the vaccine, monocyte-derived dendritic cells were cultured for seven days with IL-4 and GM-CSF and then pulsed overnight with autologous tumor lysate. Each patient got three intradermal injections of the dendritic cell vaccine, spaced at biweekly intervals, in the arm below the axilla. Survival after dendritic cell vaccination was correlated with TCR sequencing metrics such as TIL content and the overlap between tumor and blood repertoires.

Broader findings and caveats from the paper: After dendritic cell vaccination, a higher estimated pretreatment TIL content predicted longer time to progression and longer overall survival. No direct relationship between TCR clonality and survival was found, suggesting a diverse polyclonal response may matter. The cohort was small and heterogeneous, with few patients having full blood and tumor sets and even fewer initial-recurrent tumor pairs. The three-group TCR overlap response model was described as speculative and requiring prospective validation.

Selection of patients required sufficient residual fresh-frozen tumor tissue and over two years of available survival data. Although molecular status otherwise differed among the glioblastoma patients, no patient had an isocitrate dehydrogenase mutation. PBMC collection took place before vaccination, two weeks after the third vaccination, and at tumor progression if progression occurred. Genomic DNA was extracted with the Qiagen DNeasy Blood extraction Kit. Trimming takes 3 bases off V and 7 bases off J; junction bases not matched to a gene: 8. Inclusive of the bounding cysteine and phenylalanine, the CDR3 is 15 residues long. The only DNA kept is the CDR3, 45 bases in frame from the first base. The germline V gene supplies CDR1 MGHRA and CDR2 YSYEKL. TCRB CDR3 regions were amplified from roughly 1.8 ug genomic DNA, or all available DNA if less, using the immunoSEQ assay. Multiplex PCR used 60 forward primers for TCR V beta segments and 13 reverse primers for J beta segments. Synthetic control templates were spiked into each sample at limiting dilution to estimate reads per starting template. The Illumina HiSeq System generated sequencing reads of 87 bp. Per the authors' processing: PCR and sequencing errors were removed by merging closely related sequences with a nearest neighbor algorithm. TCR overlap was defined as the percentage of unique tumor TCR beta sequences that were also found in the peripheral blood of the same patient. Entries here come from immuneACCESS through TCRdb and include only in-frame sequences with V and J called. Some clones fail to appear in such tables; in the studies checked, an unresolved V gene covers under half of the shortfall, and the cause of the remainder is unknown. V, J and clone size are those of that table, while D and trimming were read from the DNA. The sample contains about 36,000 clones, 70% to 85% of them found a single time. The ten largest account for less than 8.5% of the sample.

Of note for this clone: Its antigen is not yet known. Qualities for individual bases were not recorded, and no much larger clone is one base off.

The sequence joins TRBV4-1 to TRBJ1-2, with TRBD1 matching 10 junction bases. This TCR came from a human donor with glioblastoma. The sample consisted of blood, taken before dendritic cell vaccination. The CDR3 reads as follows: CASSQGQTGGSGYTF. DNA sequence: TGCGCCAGCAGCCAGGGCCAGACAGGGGGCTCTGGCTACACCTTC.